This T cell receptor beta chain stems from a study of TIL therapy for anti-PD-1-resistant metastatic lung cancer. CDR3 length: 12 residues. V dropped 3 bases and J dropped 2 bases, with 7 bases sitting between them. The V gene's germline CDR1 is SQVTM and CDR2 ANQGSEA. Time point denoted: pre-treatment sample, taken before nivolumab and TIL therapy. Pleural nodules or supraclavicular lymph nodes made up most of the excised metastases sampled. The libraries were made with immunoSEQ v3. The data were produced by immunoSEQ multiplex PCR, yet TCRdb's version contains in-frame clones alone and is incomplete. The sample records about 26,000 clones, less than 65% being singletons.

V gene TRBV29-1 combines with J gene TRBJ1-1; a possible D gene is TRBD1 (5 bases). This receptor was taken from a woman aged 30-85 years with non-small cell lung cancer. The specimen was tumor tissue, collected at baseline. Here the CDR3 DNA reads TGCAGCGTTGATAGGGGAAACACTGAAGCTTTCTTT. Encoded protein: CSVDRGNTEAFF.